This T cell receptor (beta chain) was sequenced in a study of blood T cell repertoires in COVID-19. Study information: The United States, Italy and Spain supplied acute and convalescent COVID-19 samples.

In the study's own analysis: Reference gene primers were amplified, and this amplification served to estimate nucleated cell counts. The method was immunoSEQ multiplex PCR; TCRdb's version includes in-frame clones alone and lacks a portion of them. That table gives V, J and clone size, and the DNA gave D and trimming. In the table there are about 270,000 clones, 88% of which are singletons. V lost 4 bases to trimming and J lost 9 bases; unmatched junction nucleotides: 5. The CDR3 loop spans 12 amino acids. Germline CDR1 reads SQVTM; CDR2 reads ANQGSEA. The receptor was derived from a man in his 60s who had recovered from COVID-19. The chain couples TRBV29-1 to TRBJ1-3, with 8 bases matching TRBD1. What was sequenced was peripheral blood. Here the CDR3 reads CSVVTGDGTIYF. The DNA for the CDR3 is TGCAGCGTTGTGACAGGGGATGGCACCATATATTTT.